This TCR beta chain appears in the sequencing data of a study of blood T cell repertoires in COVID-19. Trimming pared 0 bases from V and 9 bases from J, leaving 13 bases between. The CDR3 contains 14 residues. The germline CDR1 and CDR2 sequences are SGDLS and YYNGEE. This clone occurred once. TCRdb's table, derived via immunoSEQ multiplex PCR, lists solely in-frame clones and lacks some. The data show roughly 150,000 clones, about 77% seen once. Source material: peripheral blood. This sequence was found in a woman aged 80 or over with acute or convalescent COVID-19. The chain is built from TRBV9 and TRBJ1-5; no firm D call. The CDR3 region is CASSVGGGPGPQHF. The CDR3 nucleotides are TGTGCCAGCAGCGTAGGGGGAGGGCCTGGGCCCCAGCATTTT. Full variable domain (missing parts from reference TRBV9 and TRBJ1-5): DSGVTQTPKHLITATGQRVTLRCSPRSGDLSVYWYQQSLDQGLQFLIQYYNGEERAKGNILERFSAQQFPDLHSELNLSSLELGDSALYFCASSVGGGPGPQHFGDGTRLSIL.